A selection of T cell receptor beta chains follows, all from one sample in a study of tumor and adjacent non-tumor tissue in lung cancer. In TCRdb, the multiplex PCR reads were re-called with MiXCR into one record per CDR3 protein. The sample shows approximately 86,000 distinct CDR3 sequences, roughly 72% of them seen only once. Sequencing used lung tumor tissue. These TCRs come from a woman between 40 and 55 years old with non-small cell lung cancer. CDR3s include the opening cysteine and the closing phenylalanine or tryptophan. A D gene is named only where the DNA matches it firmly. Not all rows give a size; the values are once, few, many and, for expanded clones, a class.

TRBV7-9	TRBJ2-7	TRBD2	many	TGTGCCAGCAGCCGGACTAGCGGGAGCCGGAACGAGCAGTACTTC	CASSRTSGSRNEQYF
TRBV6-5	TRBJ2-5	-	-	TGTGCCAGCTGTTACTTGGATGAACAAGAGACCCAGTACTTC	CASCYLDEQETQYF
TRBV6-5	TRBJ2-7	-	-	TGTGCCAGCAGGGGATATGCTTGGGGCGAGCAGTACTTC	CASRGYAWGEQYF
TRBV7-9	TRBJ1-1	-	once	TGTGCCATCAGCCAGATGGAGGCGGCTGAAGCTTTCTTT	CAISQMEAAEAFF
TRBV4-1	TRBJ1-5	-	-	TGCGCCAGCAGCTCATATGGAGGCAATCAGCCCCAGCATTTT	CASSSYGGNQPQHF
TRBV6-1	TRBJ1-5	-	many	TGTGCCAGCACCTGGTCGGGGCCAGGCAATCAGCCCCAGCATTTT	CASTWSGPGNQPQHF
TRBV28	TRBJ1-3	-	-	TGTGCCAGCATTCCCGGGGGCCTGTTCTCCGGAAACACCATATATTTT	CASIPGGLFSGNTIYF
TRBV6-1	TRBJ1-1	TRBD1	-	TGTGACAGCAGTGTCAGGGGGCGGGACACCGAAGCTTTCTTT	CDSSVRGRDTEAFF
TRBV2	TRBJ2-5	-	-	TGTGCCAGCAATGTTGTCACAGGAGAGACCCAGTACTTC	CASNVVTGETQYF
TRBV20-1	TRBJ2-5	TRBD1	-	TGCAGTGCTAGCCGGGACAGGGCCCAAGAGATCCAGTACTTC	CSASRDRAQEIQYF
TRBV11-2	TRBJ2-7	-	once	TGTGCCAGTAGCTCGGACTATTACGGGCACTACTTC	CASSSDYYGHYF
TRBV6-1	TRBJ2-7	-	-	TGTGCCTGCAGTGACCACCGGGGCGGCAACTCCGAACAGTACTTC	CACSDHRGGNSEQYF
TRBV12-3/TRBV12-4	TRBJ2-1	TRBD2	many	TGTGCCAGCAGTTTAAGGAGCGGGGGGCTAAACAATGAGCAGTTCTTC	CASSLRSGGLNNEQFF
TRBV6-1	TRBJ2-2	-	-	TGTGTCAGCAGTGAAGAGGGCAGTATAAGGCCTAGGGGGGAGCTGTCTTTT	CVSSEEGSIRPRGELSF
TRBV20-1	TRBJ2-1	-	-	TGCAGTGCTATTGATAGCCCCTCCTACAATGAGCAGTTCTTC	CSAIDSPSYNEQFF
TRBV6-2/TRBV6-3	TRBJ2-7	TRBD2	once	TGTGCCAGCACCGACAAGGTGGGACTAGAGGGAAACGAGCAGTACTTC	CASTDKVGLEGNEQYF
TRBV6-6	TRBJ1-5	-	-	TGTGCCAGCAGTTTACAGGGTCGGGGCAATCAGCCCCAACATTTT	CASSLQGRGNQPQHF
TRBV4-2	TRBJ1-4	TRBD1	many	TGTGCCATCCCGACAGGGGCCCAAACTAATGAAAAACTGTTTTTT	CAIPTGAQTNEKLFF
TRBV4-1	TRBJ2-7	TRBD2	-	TGCGCTAGCAGCCAAGGCAGCGGGGCCTACGAGCAGTACTTC	CASSQGSGAYEQYF